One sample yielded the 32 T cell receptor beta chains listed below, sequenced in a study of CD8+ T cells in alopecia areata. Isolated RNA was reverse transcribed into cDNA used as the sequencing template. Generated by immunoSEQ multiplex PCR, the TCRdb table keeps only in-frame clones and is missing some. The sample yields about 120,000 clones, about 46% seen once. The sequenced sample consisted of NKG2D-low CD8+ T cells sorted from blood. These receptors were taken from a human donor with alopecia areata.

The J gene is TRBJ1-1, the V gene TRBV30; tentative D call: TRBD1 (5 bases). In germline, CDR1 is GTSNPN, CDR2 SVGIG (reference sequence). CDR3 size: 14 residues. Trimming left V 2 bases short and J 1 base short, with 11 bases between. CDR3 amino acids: CAWSMGLRNTEAFF. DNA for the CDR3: TGTGCCTGGAGTATGGGGCTCAGGAACACTGAAGCTTTCTTT.

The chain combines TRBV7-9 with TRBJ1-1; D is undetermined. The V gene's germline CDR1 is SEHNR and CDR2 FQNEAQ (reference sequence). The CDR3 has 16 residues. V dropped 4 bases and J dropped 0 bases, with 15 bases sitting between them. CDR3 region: CASSSLEEGMNTEAFF. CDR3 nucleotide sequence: TGTGCCAGCAGCTCCCTGGAGGAGGGAATGAACACTGAAGCTTTCTTT.

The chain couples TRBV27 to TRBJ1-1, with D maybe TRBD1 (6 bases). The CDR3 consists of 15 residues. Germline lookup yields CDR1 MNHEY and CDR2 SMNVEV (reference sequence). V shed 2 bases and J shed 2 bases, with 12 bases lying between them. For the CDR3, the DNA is TGTGCCAGCAGTTTAGCAGGGGTAGCAAACACTGAAGCTTTCTTT. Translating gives CASSLAGVANTEAFF.

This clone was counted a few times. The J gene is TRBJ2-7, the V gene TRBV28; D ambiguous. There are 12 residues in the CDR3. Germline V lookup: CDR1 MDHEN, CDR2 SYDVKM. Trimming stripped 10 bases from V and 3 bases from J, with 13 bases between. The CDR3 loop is CATRGHLYEQYF. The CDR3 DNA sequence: TGTGCCACACGTGGCCACCTCTACGAGCAGTACTTC.

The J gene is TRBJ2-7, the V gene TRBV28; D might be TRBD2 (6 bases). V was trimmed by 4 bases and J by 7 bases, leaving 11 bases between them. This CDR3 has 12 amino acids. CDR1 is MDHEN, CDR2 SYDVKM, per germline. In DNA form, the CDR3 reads TGTGCCAGCAGTTACCCAGGGAGGGAGCAGTACTTC. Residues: CASSYPGREQYF.

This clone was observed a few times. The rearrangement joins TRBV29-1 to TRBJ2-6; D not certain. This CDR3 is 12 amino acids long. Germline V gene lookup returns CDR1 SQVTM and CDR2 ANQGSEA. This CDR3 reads CSVLVGANVLTF. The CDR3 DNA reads TGCAGTGTCTTAGTCGGGGCCAACGTCCTGACTTTC.

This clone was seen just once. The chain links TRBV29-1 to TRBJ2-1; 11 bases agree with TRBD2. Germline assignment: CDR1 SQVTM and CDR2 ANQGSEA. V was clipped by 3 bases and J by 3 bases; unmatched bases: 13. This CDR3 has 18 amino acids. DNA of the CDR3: TGCAGCGTTGAGGATAGCGGGAGGGCCCCCTTCTACTACAATGAGCAGTTCTTC. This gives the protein CSVEDSGRAPFYYNEQFF.

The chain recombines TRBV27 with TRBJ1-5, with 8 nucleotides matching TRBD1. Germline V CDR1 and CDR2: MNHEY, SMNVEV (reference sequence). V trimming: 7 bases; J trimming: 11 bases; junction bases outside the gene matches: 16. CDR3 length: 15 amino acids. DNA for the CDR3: TGTGCCAGCAAGGCACGGACAGGGTGGGACCAGTCCCAGCATTTT. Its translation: CASKARTGWDQSQHF.

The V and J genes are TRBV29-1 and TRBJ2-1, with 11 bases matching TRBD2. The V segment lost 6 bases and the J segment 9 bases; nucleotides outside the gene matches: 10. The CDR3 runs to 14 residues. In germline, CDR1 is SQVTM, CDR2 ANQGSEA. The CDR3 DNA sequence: TGCAGCGTCGGCTTTGTAGCGGGGGGGCCTGAGCAGTTCTTC. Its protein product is CSVGFVAGGPEQFF.

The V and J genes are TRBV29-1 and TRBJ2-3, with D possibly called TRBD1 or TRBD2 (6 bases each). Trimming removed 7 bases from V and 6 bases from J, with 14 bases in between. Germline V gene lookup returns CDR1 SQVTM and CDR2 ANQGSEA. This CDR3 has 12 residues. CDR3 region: CSGGDTGDTQYF. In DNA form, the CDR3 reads TGCAGCGGGGGGGACACCGGGGATACGCAGTATTTT.

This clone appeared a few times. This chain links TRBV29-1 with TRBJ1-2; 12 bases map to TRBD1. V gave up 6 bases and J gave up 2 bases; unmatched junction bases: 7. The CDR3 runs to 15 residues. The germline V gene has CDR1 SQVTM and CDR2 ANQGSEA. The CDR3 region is CSVTGTGGINYGYTF. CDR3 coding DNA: TGCAGCGTAACCGGGACAGGGGGCATAAACTATGGCTACACCTTC.

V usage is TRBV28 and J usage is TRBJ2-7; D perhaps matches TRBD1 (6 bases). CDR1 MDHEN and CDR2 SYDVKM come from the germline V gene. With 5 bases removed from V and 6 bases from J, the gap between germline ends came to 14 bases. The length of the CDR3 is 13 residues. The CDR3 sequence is CASSNRVHGEQYF. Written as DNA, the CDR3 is TGTGCCAGCAGTAACAGGGTTCATGGCGAGCAGTACTTC.

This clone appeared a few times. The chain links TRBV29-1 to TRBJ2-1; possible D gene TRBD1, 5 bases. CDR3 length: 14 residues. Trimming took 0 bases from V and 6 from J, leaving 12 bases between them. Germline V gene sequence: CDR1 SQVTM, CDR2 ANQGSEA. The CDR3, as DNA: TGCAGCGTTGAAGACTCTTTGGGGCTCAATGAGCAGTTCTTC. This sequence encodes CSVEDSLGLNEQFF.

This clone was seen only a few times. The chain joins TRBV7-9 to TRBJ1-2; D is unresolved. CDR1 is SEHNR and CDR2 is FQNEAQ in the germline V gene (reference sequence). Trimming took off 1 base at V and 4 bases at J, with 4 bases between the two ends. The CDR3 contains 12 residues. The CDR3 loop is CASSLGIYGYTF. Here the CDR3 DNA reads TGTGCCAGCAGCTTAGGAATCTATGGCTACACCTTC.

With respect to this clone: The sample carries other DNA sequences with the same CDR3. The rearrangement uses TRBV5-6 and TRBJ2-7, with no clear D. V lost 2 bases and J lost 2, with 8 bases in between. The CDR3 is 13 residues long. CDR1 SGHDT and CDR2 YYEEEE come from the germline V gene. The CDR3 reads CASSFGATYEQYF. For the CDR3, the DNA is TGTGCCAGCAGCTTTGGCGCTACCTACGAGCAGTACTTC.

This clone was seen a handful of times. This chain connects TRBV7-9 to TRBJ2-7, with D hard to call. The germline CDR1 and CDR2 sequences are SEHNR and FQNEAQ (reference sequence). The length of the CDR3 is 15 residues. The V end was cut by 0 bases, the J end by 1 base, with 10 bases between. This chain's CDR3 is CASSLAGSGSYEQYF. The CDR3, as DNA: TGTGCCAGCAGCTTAGCAGGGTCTGGGTCCTACGAGCAGTACTTC.

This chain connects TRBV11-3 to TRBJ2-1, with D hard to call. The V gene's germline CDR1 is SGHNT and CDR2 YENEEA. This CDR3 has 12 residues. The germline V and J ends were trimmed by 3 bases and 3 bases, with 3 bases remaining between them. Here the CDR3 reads CASSFSYNEQFF. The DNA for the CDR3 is TGTGCCAGCAGCTTTAGCTACAATGAGCAGTTCTTC.

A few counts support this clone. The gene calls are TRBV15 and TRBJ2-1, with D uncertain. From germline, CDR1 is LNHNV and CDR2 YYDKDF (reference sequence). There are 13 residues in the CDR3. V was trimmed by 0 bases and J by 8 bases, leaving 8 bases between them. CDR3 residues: CATSRDTIDEQFF. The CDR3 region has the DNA TGTGCCACCAGCAGAGATACTATCGATGAGCAGTTCTTC.

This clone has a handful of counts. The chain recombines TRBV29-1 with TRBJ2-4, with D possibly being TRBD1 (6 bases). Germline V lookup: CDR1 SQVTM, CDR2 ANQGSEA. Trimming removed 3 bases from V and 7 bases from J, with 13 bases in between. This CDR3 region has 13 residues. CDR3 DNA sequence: TGCAGCGTTGAGGGACACGAGGGCAACATTCAGTACTTC. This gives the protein CSVEGHEGNIQYF.

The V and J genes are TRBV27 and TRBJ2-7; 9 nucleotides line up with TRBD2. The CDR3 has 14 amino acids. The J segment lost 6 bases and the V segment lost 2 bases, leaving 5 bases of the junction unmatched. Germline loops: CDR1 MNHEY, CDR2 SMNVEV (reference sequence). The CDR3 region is CASSLAGGGFEQYF. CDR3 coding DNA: TGTGCCAGCAGTTTAGCGGGAGGGGGATTCGAGCAGTACTTC.

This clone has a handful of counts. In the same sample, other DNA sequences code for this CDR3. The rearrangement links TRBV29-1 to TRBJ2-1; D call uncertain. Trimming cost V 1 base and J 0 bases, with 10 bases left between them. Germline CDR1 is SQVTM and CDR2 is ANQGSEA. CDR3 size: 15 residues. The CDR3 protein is CSVEGRESSYNEQFF. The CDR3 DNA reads TGCAGCGTTGAAGGTCGAGAAAGCTCCTACAATGAGCAGTTCTTC.

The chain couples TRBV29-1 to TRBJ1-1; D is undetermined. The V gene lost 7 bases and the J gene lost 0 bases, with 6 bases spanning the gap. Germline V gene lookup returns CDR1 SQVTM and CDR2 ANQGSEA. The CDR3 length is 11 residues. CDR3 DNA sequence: TGCAGCGCTTCTATGAACACTGAAGCTTTCTTT. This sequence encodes CSASMNTEAFF.

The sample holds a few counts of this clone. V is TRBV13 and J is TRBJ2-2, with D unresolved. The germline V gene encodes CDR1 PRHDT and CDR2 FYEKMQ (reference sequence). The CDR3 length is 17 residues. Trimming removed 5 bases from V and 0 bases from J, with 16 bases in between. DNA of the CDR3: TGTGCCAGCAGCGCCCCCCTGGGCGGCGCGAACACCGGGGAGCTGTTTTTT. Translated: CASSAPLGGANTGELFF.

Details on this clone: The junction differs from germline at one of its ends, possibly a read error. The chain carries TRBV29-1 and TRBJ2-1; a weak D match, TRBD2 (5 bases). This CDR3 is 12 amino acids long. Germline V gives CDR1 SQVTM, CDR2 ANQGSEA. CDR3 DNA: TGCAGCGTCGAAGGACTGTCCAATGAGCAGTTCTTC. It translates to CSVEGLSNEQFF.

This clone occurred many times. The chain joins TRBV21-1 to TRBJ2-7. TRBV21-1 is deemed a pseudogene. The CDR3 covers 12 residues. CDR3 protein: CLHRGRVYEQYF. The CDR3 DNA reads TGTCTCCACCGGGGGCGGGTCTACGAGCAGTACTTC.

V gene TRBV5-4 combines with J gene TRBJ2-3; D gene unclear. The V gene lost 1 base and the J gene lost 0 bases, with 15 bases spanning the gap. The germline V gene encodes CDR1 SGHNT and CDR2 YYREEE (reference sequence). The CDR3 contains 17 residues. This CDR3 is CASSLFPRPSSTDTQYF. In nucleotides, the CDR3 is TGTGCCAGCAGCTTGTTTCCCCGGCCTTCTAGCACAGATACGCAGTATTTT. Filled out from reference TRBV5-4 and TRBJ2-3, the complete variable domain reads ETGVTQSPTHLIKTRGQQVTLRCSSQSGHNTVSWYQQALGQGPQFIFQYYREEENGRGNFPPRFSGLQFPNYSSELNVNALELDDSALYLCASSLFPRPSSTDTQYFGPGTRLTVL.

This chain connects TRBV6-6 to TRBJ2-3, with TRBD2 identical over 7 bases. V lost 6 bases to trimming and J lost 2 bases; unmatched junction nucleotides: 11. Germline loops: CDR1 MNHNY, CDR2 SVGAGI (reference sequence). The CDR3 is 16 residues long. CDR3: CASSQPLADHTDTQYF. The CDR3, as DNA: TGTGCCAGCAGCCAACCCCTAGCGGACCACACAGATACGCAGTATTTT.

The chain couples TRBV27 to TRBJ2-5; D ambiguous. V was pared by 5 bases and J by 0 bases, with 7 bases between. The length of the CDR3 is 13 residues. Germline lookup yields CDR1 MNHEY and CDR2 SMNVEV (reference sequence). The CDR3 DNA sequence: TGTGCCAGCAGTGGCCCGTACCAAGAGACCCAGTACTTC. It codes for CASSGPYQETQYF.

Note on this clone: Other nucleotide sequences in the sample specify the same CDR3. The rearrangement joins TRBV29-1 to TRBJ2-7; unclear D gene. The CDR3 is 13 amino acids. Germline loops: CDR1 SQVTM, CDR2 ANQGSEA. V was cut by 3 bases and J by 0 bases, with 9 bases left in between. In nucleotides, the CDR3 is TGCAGCGTTGAGCAGGCGTCCTCCTACGAGCAGTACTTC. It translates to CSVEQASSYEQYF.

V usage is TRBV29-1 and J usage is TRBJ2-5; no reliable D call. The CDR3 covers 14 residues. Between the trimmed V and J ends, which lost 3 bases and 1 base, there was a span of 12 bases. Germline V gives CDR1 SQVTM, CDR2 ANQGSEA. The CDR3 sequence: CSVEGRKSQETQYF. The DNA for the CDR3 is TGCAGCGTTGAGGGCCGCAAGTCCCAAGAGACCCAGTACTTC.

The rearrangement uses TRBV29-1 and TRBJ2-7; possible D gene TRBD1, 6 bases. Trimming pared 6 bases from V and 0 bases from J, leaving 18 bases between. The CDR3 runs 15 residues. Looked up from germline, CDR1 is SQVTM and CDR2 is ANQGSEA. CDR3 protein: CSVTGLDSPSYEQYF. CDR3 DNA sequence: TGCAGCGTGACCGGACTGGACAGCCCCTCCTACGAGCAGTACTTC.

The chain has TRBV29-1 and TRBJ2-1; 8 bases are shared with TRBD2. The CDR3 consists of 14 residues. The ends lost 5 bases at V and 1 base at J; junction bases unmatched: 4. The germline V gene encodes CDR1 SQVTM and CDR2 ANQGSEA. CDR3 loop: CSVSSGLSYNEQFF. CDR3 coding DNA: TGCAGCGTTTCTAGCGGGCTTTCCTACAATGAGCAGTTCTTC.